Below, 26 T cell receptor beta chains from the same sample are listed, as sequenced in a study of T-cell reconstitution after alpha-beta-depleted transplantation in children. Preparing the TCRbeta library involved the use of unique molecular identifiers. TCRdb re-analysed the PCR reads in MiXCR, keeping a single row per CDR3 protein. The sample shows more than 150,000 distinct CDR3 sequences, roughly 15% of them seen only once. The sequencing here drew on PBMCs from the stem cell graft donor, taken from the stem cell graft. All receptors come from a human donor who donated a stem cell graft to a child with acute lymphoblastic leukemia.

Note on this clonotype: At one of its ends the junction is not consistent with the germline gene, which may arise from a read error. The rearrangement links TRBV3-1 to TRBJ2-1, with 10 bases identical to TRBD2. CDR1 LGHDT and CDR2 YNNKEL come from the germline V gene (reference sequence). The CDR3 loop spans 18 amino acids. This CDR3 is CACSHPLAGLTQYNEQFF. Here the CDR3 DNA reads TGTGCCTGCAGCCATCCACTAGCGGGGTTGACCCAGTACAATGAGCAGTTCTTC.

At least ten counts were recorded for this clonotype. This sequence joins TRBV5-1 and TRBJ2-5; D is uncertain. Germline CDR1 and CDR2: SGHRS and YFSETQ. The CDR3 length is 15 residues. V was cut by 0 bases and J by 0 bases, with 9 bases left in between. The CDR3 nucleotides read TGCGCCAGCAGCTTGGAGGACGGATACCAAGAGACCCAGTACTTC. Protein: CASSLEDGYQETQYF.

This clonotype was picked up many times. The chain uses TRBV4-2 and TRBJ2-5, with TRBD2 matching over 9 bases. Per germline, CDR1 LGHNA and CDR2 YNFKEQ. V lost 4 bases and J lost 2; bases outside the gene matches: 14. This CDR3 comprises 18 residues. The CDR3 bases are TGTGCCAGCAGCCCGGGATCCCGGAGGCGGGAGGGGCAAGAGACCCAGTACTTC. Translating gives CASSPGSRRREGQETQYF.

The chain is built from TRBV29-1 and TRBJ1-1; TRBD1 might be the D (5 bases). Trimming cost V 7 bases and J 3 bases, with 18 bases left between them. This CDR3 has 14 residues. CDR1 and CDR2 (germline): SQVTM, ANQGSEA. DNA of the CDR3: TGCAGCGCGCGACTGACAGAGGCCTACACTGAAGCTTTCTTT. Residues: CSARLTEAYTEAFF.

Note on this clonotype: This may arise from a read error, as a much more abundant clone is one base away. V is TRBV6-5 and J is TRBJ2-3; no clear D gene. Germline V lookup: CDR1 MNHEY, CDR2 SVGAGI. This CDR3 has 12 residues. Here the CDR3 reads CASRAVTDTEYF. The CDR3 coding sequence is TGTGCCAGTCGGGCGGTCACAGATACGGAGTATTTT.

The V and J genes are TRBV20-1 and TRBJ2-2, with D unresolved. From germline, CDR1 is DFQATT and CDR2 SNEGSKA (reference sequence). This CDR3 has 15 residues. The V and J ends lost 0 bases and 0 bases respectively, with 8 bases between them. CDR3 protein: CSARDPAPNTGELFF. In DNA form, the CDR3 reads TGCAGTGCTAGAGATCCAGCACCGAACACCGGGGAGCTGTTTTTT.

A word on this clonotype: A single base separates this from a much larger clone, so it may be a read error. This chain joins TRBV6-1 and TRBJ2-1; 9 bases agree with TRBD2. CDR3 length: 16 amino acids. J gave up 6 bases and V 6 bases, and 12 bases lay outside the gene matches. Looked up from germline, CDR1 is MNHNS and CDR2 is SASEGT. The DNA for the CDR3 is TGTGCCAGCAGCTTCGCGACTAGCGGAAACCTCAATGAGCAGTTCTTC. Protein product: CASSFATSGNLNEQFF.

This clonotype was seen many times. The V gene is TRBV5-1, the J gene TRBJ1-6, with D uncertain. The CDR3 is made up of 18 amino acids. Germline lookup yields CDR1 SGHRS and CDR2 YFSETQ. Between the trimmed V and J ends, which lost 0 bases and 14 bases, there was a span of 27 bases. This chain's CDR3 is CASSLGFGEGHQSRALHF. CDR3 nucleotide sequence: TGCGCCAGCAGCTTGGGATTTGGAGAGGGCCATCAATCAAGGGCCCTCCACTTT.

This clonotype has a count of ten or more. This chain joins TRBV12-3 or TRBV12-4 and TRBJ1-2; TRBD1 might be the D (5 bases). V was cut by 6 bases and J by 1 base, with 15 bases left in between. CDR3 length: 15 amino acids. The chain's CDR3 is CASSPQGKSNYGYTF. CDR3 nucleotide sequence: TGTGCCAGCAGCCCCCAGGGTAAGAGTAACTATGGCTACACCTTC.

The table lists this clonotype with many counts. The chain recombines TRBV12-3 or TRBV12-4 with TRBJ2-7; a weak D match, TRBD2 (5 bases). The length of the CDR3 is 13 residues. With 5 bases removed from V and 3 bases from J, the gap between germline ends came to 11 bases. CDR3 nucleotide sequence: TGTGCCAGCAGTCGAGAGACTATCTACGAGCAGTACTTC. This sequence encodes CASSRETIYEQYF.

The chain uses TRBV7-2 and TRBJ2-5; unclear D gene. The length of the CDR3 is 11 residues. The germline V gene encodes CDR1 SGHTA and CDR2 FQGNSA. Trimming took off 3 bases at V and 9 bases at J, with 8 bases between the two ends. CDR3 coding DNA: TGTGCCAGCAGCTTTTCCAGAGCCCAGTACTTC. It codes for CASSFSRAQYF.

This clonotype was observed at least ten times. The rearrangement joins TRBV5-1 to TRBJ2-2; no clear D gene. The CDR3 sequence is 14 residues long. V lost 2 bases, J lost 0 bases, and 5 bases lay in between. The germline V gene encodes CDR1 SGHRS and CDR2 YFSETQ. CDR3 nucleotides: TGCGCCAGCAGCTTTGGGGCGAACACCGGGGAGCTGTTTTTT. Translating it yields CASSFGANTGELFF.

This clonotype appeared many times. The V gene is TRBV28, the J gene TRBJ1-2, with 8 positions matching TRBD1. The junction had 20 bases not matched to a gene; V was cut back by 5 bases and J by 3 bases. CDR1 is MDHEN and CDR2 is SYDVKM in the germline V gene. The CDR3 runs to 19 residues. The CDR3 DNA sequence: TGTGCCAGCAGTAAAAAGCCTTCGGGCAGGGGGCTTTTGTACTATGGCTACACCTTC. This encodes CASSKKPSGRGLLYYGYTF.

The gene calls are TRBV4-2 and TRBJ1-3, with a tentative D call TRBD1 (5 bases). CDR3 length: 14 residues. V was cut by 4 bases and J by 4 bases, with 11 bases left in between. In germline, CDR1 is LGHNA, CDR2 YNFKEQ. The CDR3 nucleotides are TGTGCCAGCAGCCCGGGGACTGGGGGAAACACCATATATTTT. This codes for CASSPGTGGNTIYF.

The sample holds many counts of this clonotype. As DNA, the CDR3 is TGCAGTGCTAGACCAGCGGACGGAACTAATGAAAAACTGTTTTTT. It yields the protein CSARPADGTNEKLFF. The chain couples TRBV20-1 to TRBJ1-4; no firm D call. Trimming took off 2 bases at V and 1 base at J, with 11 bases between the two ends. In germline, CDR1 is DFQATT, CDR2 SNEGSKA (reference sequence). The CDR3 runs 15 residues.

This clonotype was observed at least ten times. The chain couples TRBV27 to TRBJ1-1; perhaps TRBD1 as D (5 bases). Germline V gives CDR1 MNHEY, CDR2 SMNVEV (reference sequence). V gave up 5 bases and J gave up 1 base, with 8 bases separating them. The CDR3 covers 13 residues. DNA of the CDR3: TGTGCCAGCAGTGACAGAACGAACACTGAAGCTTTCTTT. Its translation is CASSDRTNTEAFF.

This clonotype has a count of ten or more. The J gene is TRBJ1-5, the V gene TRBV10-3; 7 bases match TRBD1. The germline V gene encodes CDR1 ENHRY and CDR2 SYGVKD. After removal of 3 bases from V and 9 bases from J, the junction contained 8 bases not matched to a gene. This CDR3 has 14 residues. The CDR3 here is CAISDGGGWGPQHF. The CDR3 coding sequence is TGTGCCATCAGTGATGGAGGGGGCTGGGGGCCCCAGCATTTT.

This clonotype appeared many times. DNA for the CDR3: TGCGCCAGCAGCTTGAGACCGACGAACACTGAAGCTTTCTTT. It translates to CASSLRPTNTEAFF. The chain has TRBV5-1 and TRBJ1-1; D not resolved. The germline CDR1 and CDR2 sequences are SGHRS and YFSETQ. The CDR3 contains 14 residues. V was clipped by 1 base and J by 1 base, with 8 bases between them.

This clonotype occurred many times. The J gene is TRBJ2-3, the V gene TRBV11-2; 11 nucleotides align to TRBD2. Per germline, CDR1 SGHAT and CDR2 FQNNGV. V trimming: 5 bases; J trimming: 3 bases; junction bases outside the gene matches: 13. This CDR3 comprises 18 residues. CDR3 residues: CASSASAAGTSGTDTQYF. CDR3 nucleotides: TGTGCCAGCAGCGCCTCCGCCGCCGGGACTAGCGGAACAGATACGCAGTATTTT.

Ten or more counts support this clonotype. The chain links TRBV12-3 or TRBV12-4 to TRBJ1-2; D call uncertain. This CDR3 has 15 amino acids. CDR3 loop: CAIDKPEAPNYGYTF. For the CDR3, the DNA is TGTGCGATCGACAAACCGGAGGCCCCTAACTATGGCTACACCTTC.

This clonotype was observed many times. This chain uses TRBV6-5 with TRBJ2-1, with 8 bases that match TRBD2. CDR3 size: 15 residues. J was trimmed by 8 bases and V by 2 bases; bases with no gene match: 8. Per the germline V gene, CDR1 is MNHEY and CDR2 is SVGAGI. CDR3 loop: CASSYGSGGVDEQFF. The CDR3 DNA is TGTGCCAGCAGTTACGGCAGCGGGGGTGTGGATGAGCAGTTCTTC.

This clonotype occurred many times. V is TRBV7-8 and J is TRBJ1-1; the D is unclear. This CDR3 contains 12 residues. Trimming left V 1 base short and J 8 bases short, with 8 bases between. The germline V gene has CDR1 SGHVS and CDR2 FQNEAQ. The CDR3 is CASSLGMREAFF. As DNA, the CDR3 is TGTGCCAGCAGCTTAGGGATGCGAGAAGCTTTCTTT.

This clonotype was observed at least ten times. The J gene is TRBJ2-1, the V gene TRBV20-1, with 7 bases identical to TRBD1. CDR1 is DFQATT and CDR2 is SNEGSKA in the germline V gene (reference sequence). This CDR3 is built from 11 residues. Trimming cost V 3 bases and J 9 bases; bases outside gene matches: 2. The CDR3 DNA reads TGCAGTGCTAGCGGACAGGCTGAGCAGTTCTTC. Protein: CSASGQAEQFF.

This clonotype was seen only a few times. V usage is TRBV7-8 and J usage is TRBJ2-3; D might be TRBD2 (5 bases). This CDR3 has 13 amino acids. Trimming took off 5 bases at V and 5 bases at J, with 11 bases between the two ends. The V gene's germline CDR1 is SGHVS and CDR2 FQNEAQ. The CDR3 region is CASSGLSLDTQYF. The CDR3 nucleotides read TGTGCCAGCAGCGGACTGAGTTTAGATACGCAGTATTTT.

This clonotype was seen a single time. In DNA, the CDR3 is TGTGCCAGCATTCGACTAGCGGGAGGGCCTGGCAATGAGCAGTTCTTC. Residues: CASIRLAGGPGNEQFF. The rearrangement uses TRBV6-1 and TRBJ2-1; TRBD2 agrees at 14 bases. With 7 bases clipped from V and 6 bases from J, the junction kept 8 bases outside the gene matches. The CDR3 totals 16 residues. Looked up from germline, CDR1 is MNHNS and CDR2 is SASEGT.

Comment on this clonotype: An end of the junction differs from the germline gene, which may be a read error. V usage is TRBV20-1 and J usage is TRBJ2-1; 16 nucleotides agree with TRBD2. The germline V gene has CDR1 DFQATT and CDR2 SNEGSKA (reference sequence). The CDR3 runs to 16 residues. CDR3 bases: TGCAGTGCTAGCGGGACTAGCGGGAGGGCCTACCATGAGCAGTTCTTC. Protein sequence: CSASGTSGRAYHEQFF.